The clone carrying this T cell receptor beta chain was counted ten times or more. What it binds is unknown. This specimen comes from a study of T-cell reconstitution after alpha-beta-depleted transplantation in children. Study findings and constraints: Alpha-beta T cells present about two months after transplant were reported to originate from several hundred expanded graft clones. At day 60, the high TCRbeta diversity found in some patients originated from recipient T cells and thymic progenitors that had survived. Counts and diversity of T cells one year after transplant came mostly from newly produced T cells.

CDR1 is SGHVS and CDR2 is FQNEAQ in the germline V gene. This CDR3 comprises 15 residues. V lost 3 bases to trimming and J lost 1 base, with 12 bases between them. Using unique molecular identifiers, the investigators prepared the TCRbeta library. TCRdb fed the PCR reads into MiXCR, producing one record per CDR3 protein. This repertoire shows around 270,000 distinct CDR3 sequences, over 9% found once; its top ten account for less than 9%. This clonotype originated in a boy less than two years old with acute myeloid leukemia, due to receive a stem cell transplant. Sequenced here: PBMCs, sampled before TCRalphabeta/CD19-depleted stem cell transplant. This chain connects TRBV7-8 to TRBJ2-5, with D perhaps TRBD1 (6 bases). CDR3 in amino acids: CASSFVQGFQETQYF. The CDR3 DNA is TGTGCCAGCAGCTTCGTACAGGGATTCCAAGAGACCCAGTACTTC.